The 27 T cell receptor beta chains below were found in one sample sequenced in a study of cytomegalovirus exposure and HLA in healthy donors. Here immunoSEQ multiplex PCR was the method, and the copy in TCRdb shows in-frame clones only, minus some. The profile shows roughly 120,000 clones, about 88% of them singletons. Sequencing used PBMCs. Receptors were obtained from a woman under 30 in good health and CMV-seronegative.

The sample holds a few counts of this clone. The V call is TRBV7-9, the J call TRBJ2-5; 8 bases are shared with TRBD2. CDR1 is SEHNR and CDR2 is FQNEAQ in the germline V gene (reference sequence). The V segment lost 4 bases and the J segment 5 bases; nucleotides outside the gene matches: 9. This CDR3 contains 15 residues. CDR3 sequence reads: CASSSAGTSSETQYF. DNA of the CDR3: TGTGCCAGCAGCTCGGCCGGGACTAGTAGCGAGACCCAGTACTTC.

This sequence joins TRBV30 and TRBJ1-1; TRBD1 might be the D (5 bases). The CDR3 consists of 14 residues. V was trimmed by 0 bases and J by 5 bases, leaving 13 bases between them. Germline values: CDR1 GTSNPN, CDR2 SVGIG (reference sequence). In DNA form, the CDR3 reads TGTGCCTGGAGTGTTTTTAGGGGCGGAACTGAAGCTTTCTTT. Translation gives CAWSVFRGGTEAFF.

This clone has only a few counts. The V call is TRBV9, the J call TRBJ1-6, with unresolved D. Germline V gene data show CDR1 as SGDLS and CDR2 as YYNGEE. The CDR3 is made up of 15 amino acids. Trimming took 4 bases from V and 3 from J, leaving 11 bases between them. The CDR3 spells CASSPREGYNSPLHF. CDR3 coding DNA: TGTGCCAGCAGCCCCCGGGAGGGCTATAATTCACCCCTCCACTTT.

The CDR3 DNA reads as TGTGCCAGCAGTTTACGGGGGAATGAGCAGTTCTTC. Translated, it gives CASSLRGNEQFF. The chain uses TRBV28 and TRBJ2-1; a weak D match, TRBD2 (6 bases). CDR3 length: 12 residues. V was pared by 2 bases and J by 7 bases, with 6 bases between. CDR1 MDHEN and CDR2 SYDVKM come from the germline V gene.

This clone showed up just once. V is TRBV9 and J is TRBJ2-3, with a weak D call TRBD2 (6 bases). Germline CDR1 reads SGDLS; CDR2 reads YYNGEE. Trimming took off 2 bases at V and 5 bases at J, with 9 bases between the two ends. The CDR3 spans 13 residues. CDR3 nucleotide sequence: TGTGCCAGCAGCGTGGGGGGAGGAGATACGCAGTATTTT. It translates to CASSVGGGDTQYF.

In its sample, this clone was seen a few times. The chain combines TRBV28 with TRBJ1-5; D may be TRBD1 (6 bases). V lost 5 bases, J lost 5 bases, and 13 bases lay in between. This CDR3 has 14 residues. CDR1 MDHEN and CDR2 SYDVKM come from the germline V gene. CDR3 loop: CASSRDTLDQPQHF. Written as DNA, the CDR3 is TGTGCCAGCAGTCGGGACACTCTCGATCAGCCCCAGCATTTT. The full variable domain, completed using reference TRBV28 and TRBJ1-5, is DVKVTQSSRYLVKRTGEKVFLECVQDMDHENMFWYRQDPGLGLRLIYFSYDVKMKEKGDIPEGYSVSREKKERFSLILESASTNQTSMYLCASSRDTLDQPQHFGDGTRLSIL.

This clone has a handful of counts. V usage is TRBV25-1 and J usage is TRBJ2-1; a possible D gene is TRBD2 (6 bases). Trimming removed 4 bases from V and 4 bases from J, with 8 bases in between. Germline CDR1 MGHDK, CDR2 SYGVNS. This CDR3 region has 13 residues. The CDR3 DNA is TGTGCCAGCAGTGTGGGGGGTTACAATGAGCAGTTCTTC. Translation: CASSVGGYNEQFF.

The genes are TRBV7-9 and TRBJ1-1; a weak D match, TRBD1 (5 bases). V was clipped by 5 bases and J by 6 bases, with 19 bases between them. CDR3 length: 15 amino acids. Per the germline V gene, CDR1 is SEHNR and CDR2 is FQNEAQ (reference sequence). The CDR3 region is CASSGNPRALAEAFF. The CDR3 nucleotides read TGTGCCAGCAGCGGGAACCCCAGGGCTTTGGCTGAAGCTTTCTTT.

This chain connects TRBV5-1 to TRBJ2-5; 8 positions match TRBD2. With V trimmed by 0 bases and J by 4 bases, 8 bases remained unmatched. This CDR3 has 16 residues. The germline V gene encodes CDR1 SGHRS and CDR2 YFSETQ. The CDR3: CASSLAIAGRGETQYF. DNA for the CDR3: TGCGCCAGCAGCTTGGCCATAGCGGGGAGGGGAGAGACCCAGTACTTC.

V usage is TRBV27 and J usage is TRBJ1-2; D is ambiguous. The CDR3 has 17 amino acids. The ends were cut back, 0 bases at V and 8 bases at J, with 22 bases in the middle. Per germline, CDR1 MNHEY and CDR2 SMNVEV (reference sequence). Here the CDR3 reads CASSLSASPSWGGGYTF. The CDR3, as DNA: TGTGCCAGCAGTTTATCAGCCAGTCCGTCTTGGGGAGGCGGCTACACCTTC.

The chain is built from TRBV15 and TRBJ1-4, with D possibly being TRBD1 (6 bases). V lost 4 bases and J 6 bases, leaving 21 bases between the germline ends. The CDR3 covers 17 residues. Germline V gives CDR1 LNHNV, CDR2 YYDKDF (reference sequence). In DNA, the CDR3 is TGTGCCACCAGCACCCAGGGGTATGAGGGGCGTGATGAAAAACTGTTTTTT. Encoded protein: CATSTQGYEGRDEKLFF.

The J gene is TRBJ1-3, the V gene TRBV18; D not certain. Trimming removed 5 bases at V and 2 bases at J, with 7 bases between. Germline V gives CDR1 KGHSH, CDR2 LQKENI. CDR3 length: 13 amino acids. The CDR3 loop reads CASSGQTGNTIYF. The CDR3, as DNA: TGTGCCAGCTCAGGGCAGACTGGAAACACCATATATTTT.

The chain has TRBV29-1 and TRBJ1-2; TRBD1 aligns across 9 bases. Germline-derived CDR1 and CDR2 are SQVTM and ANQGSEA. The CDR3 has 12 amino acids. Trimming removed 4 bases from V and 9 bases from J; junction bases left unmatched: 6. The CDR3 spells CSVADRGDSYTF. CDR3 nucleotide sequence: TGCAGCGTTGCCGACAGGGGGGACAGCTACACCTTC.

V usage is TRBV7-8 and J usage is TRBJ2-1; perhaps TRBD2 as D (5 bases). Deletions cut 1 base from V and 4 bases from J, with 11 bases between. The CDR3 loop spans 15 amino acids. In germline, CDR1 is SGHVS, CDR2 FQNEAQ. CDR3 loop: CASSLVGGSYNEQFF. The CDR3 nucleotides read TGTGCCAGCAGCTTAGTCGGCGGGTCGTACAATGAGCAGTTCTTC.

V and J are TRBV19 and TRBJ1-5; D may be TRBD1 (6 bases). With 7 bases removed from V and 8 bases from J, the gap between germline ends came to 24 bases. Germline CDR1 and CDR2: LNHDA and SQIVND (reference sequence). The CDR3 spans 16 residues. The CDR3 DNA sequence: TGTGCCAGTACCCTCACAGGGTCACCCTCCACTGAGCCCCAGCATTTT. Its protein is CASTLTGSPSTEPQHF. The full variable domain, its missing parts supplied by reference TRBV19 and TRBJ1-5, is DGGITQSPKYLFRKEGQNVTLSCEQNLNHDAMYWYRQDPGQGLRLIYYSQIVNDFQKGDIAEGYSVSREKKESFPLTVTSAQKNPTAFYLCASTLTGSPSTEPQHFGDGTRLSIL.

The chain uses TRBV5-6 and TRBJ1-2, with a possible D match to TRBD1 (6 bases). This CDR3 is 14 amino acids long. CDR1 is SGHDT, CDR2 YYEEEE, per germline. The V end was cut by 0 bases, the J end by 5 bases, with 11 bases between. CDR3 amino acids: CASSLGTAFYGYTF. As DNA, the CDR3 is TGTGCCAGCAGCTTGGGGACAGCATTTTATGGCTACACCTTC.

This rearrangement joins TRBV30 to TRBJ2-1; weak D call: TRBD2 (6 bases). Trimming left V 3 bases short and J 5 bases short, with 14 bases between. Germline V lookup: CDR1 GTSNPN, CDR2 SVGIG (reference sequence). The CDR3 spans 14 residues. Here the CDR3 reads CAWSPVAVNNEQFF. CDR3 coding DNA: TGTGCCTGGAGCCCCGTAGCGGTAAACAATGAGCAGTTCTTC.

V and J are TRBV18 and TRBJ2-7, with 11 bases lining up with TRBD2. V trimming: 6 bases; J trimming: 2 bases; junction bases outside the gene matches: 6. CDR1 KGHSH and CDR2 LQKENI come from the germline V gene. There are 15 residues in the CDR3. Here the CDR3 reads CASSPGLAVAYEQYF. For the CDR3, the DNA is TGTGCCAGCTCCCCGGGACTAGCGGTGGCCTACGAGCAGTACTTC.

V is TRBV9 and J is TRBJ2-1; 7 positions agree with TRBD2. The CDR3 is 15 amino acids. From germline, CDR1 is SGDLS and CDR2 YYNGEE. J lost 3 bases, V lost 2 bases, and 5 bases had no gene match. CDR3 DNA: TGTGCCAGCAGCGTCGTTGGGGGGGGCTACAATGAGCAGTTCTTC. Its protein product is CASSVVGGGYNEQFF.

The chain recombines TRBV5-1 with TRBJ2-1, with D uncertain. V was shortened by 4 bases and J by 3 bases, with 2 bases between the two germline ends. CDR3 length equals 11 residues. The V gene's germline CDR1 is SGHRS and CDR2 YFSETQ. The CDR3 reads CASSLYNEQFF. The CDR3 DNA is TGCGCCAGCAGCCTCTACAATGAGCAGTTCTTC.

This chain uses TRBV29-1 with TRBJ2-7, with a weak D call TRBD2 (5 bases). The germline V gene encodes CDR1 SQVTM and CDR2 ANQGSEA. The CDR3 length is 13 residues. Trimming cost V 4 bases and J 3 bases, with 13 bases left between them. The CDR3 loop is CSVGNSAVYEQYF. The CDR3 DNA reads TGCAGCGTTGGCAATAGCGCCGTCTACGAGCAGTACTTC.

The rearrangement joins TRBV30 to TRBJ1-4; D is ambiguous. V lost 3 bases, J lost 0 bases, and 5 bases lay in between. CDR1 and CDR2 (germline): GTSNPN, SVGIG (reference sequence). The length of the CDR3 is 13 residues. The CDR3 sequence is CAWRAATNEKLFF. In nucleotides, the CDR3 is TGTGCCTGGAGGGCTGCAACTAATGAAAAACTGTTTTTT.

This chain joins TRBV11-2 and TRBJ2-1, with D perhaps matching TRBD2 (5 bases). The CDR3 runs to 12 residues. Germline assignment: CDR1 SGHAT and CDR2 FQNNGV. V was clipped by 1 base and J by 9 bases, with 7 bases between them. CDR3 nucleotides: TGTGCCAGCAGCTTAGCTGCGGGTGAGCAGTTCTTC. This translates into CASSLAAGEQFF.

The gene calls are TRBV4-3 and TRBJ2-7, with 11 bases identical to TRBD2. V shed 4 bases, J shed 2 bases, and the junction held 4 bases outside the gene matches. The CDR3 is 15 amino acids. The germline V gene has CDR1 LGHNA and CDR2 YSLEER. The CDR3 DNA follows: TGCGCCAGCAGCCGGGGACTAGCGGAGGCCTACGAGCAGTACTTC. It codes for CASSRGLAEAYEQYF.

The rearrangement joins TRBV4-3 to TRBJ1-1, with D perhaps TRBD1 (5 bases). The V end was cut by 1 base, the J end by 6 bases, with 9 bases between. The CDR3 contains 13 residues. Germline CDR1 reads LGHNA; CDR2 reads YSLEER. The CDR3 spells CASSQVTGAEAFF. The CDR3 coding sequence is TGCGCCAGCAGCCAAGTAACGGGGGCTGAAGCTTTCTTT.

This clone occurred a few times. The junction shows a germline mismatch at one end, possibly a read error. This chain joins TRBV4-3 and TRBJ1-2, with TRBD1 as a possible D gene (6 bases). Germline CDR1 is LGHNA and CDR2 is YSLEER. The CDR3 runs 13 residues. CDR3 in DNA: TGCGCCAGCAGCCCCGGTCTGACAGGCAGCCCCTCCTTC. Translated, it gives CASSPGLTGSPSF.

The CDR3 nucleotides are TGTGCCAGCAGACGAGGACAGGGCTGGGGCTACACCTTC. It is translated as CASRRGQGWGYTF. The chain couples TRBV27 to TRBJ1-2, with 8 nucleotides matching TRBD1. Trimming removed 6 bases from V and 8 bases from J; junction bases left unmatched: 8. The CDR3 extends over 13 amino acids. Germline V gene sequence: CDR1 MNHEY, CDR2 SMNVEV (reference sequence).